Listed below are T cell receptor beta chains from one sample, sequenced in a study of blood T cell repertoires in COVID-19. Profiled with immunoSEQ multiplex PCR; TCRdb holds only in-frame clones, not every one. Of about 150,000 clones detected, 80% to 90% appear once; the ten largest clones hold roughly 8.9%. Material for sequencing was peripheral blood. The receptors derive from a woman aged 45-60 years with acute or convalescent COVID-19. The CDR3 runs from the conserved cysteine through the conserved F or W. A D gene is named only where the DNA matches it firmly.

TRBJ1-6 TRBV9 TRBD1 CASSPGDRASYNSPLHF TGTGCCAGCAGCCCCGGGGACAGGGCTTCCTATAATTCACCCCTCCACTTT
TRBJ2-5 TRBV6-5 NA CASSRDLQETQYF TGTGCCAGCAGCCGGGACTTACAAGAGACCCAGTACTTC
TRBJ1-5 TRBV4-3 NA CASSQGLGNQPQHF TGCGCCAGCAGCCAAGGACTCGGCAATCAGCCCCAGCATTTT
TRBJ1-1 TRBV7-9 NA CASSPTQTNREAFF TGTGCCAGCAGCCCCACCCAGACCAACAGGGAAGCTTTCTTT
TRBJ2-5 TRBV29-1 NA CSGLQETQYF TGCAGCGGGTTGCAGGAGACCCAGTACTTC
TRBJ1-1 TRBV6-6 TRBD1 CASNPRTGSSTEAFF TGTGCCAGCAATCCCAGGACAGGGTCGAGCACTGAAGCTTTCTTT
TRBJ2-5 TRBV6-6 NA CASMRAGEPGETQYF TGTGCCAGCATGAGAGCGGGCGAACCGGGGGAGACCCAGTACTTC
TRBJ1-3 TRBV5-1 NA CASSLATGASGNTIYF TGCGCCAGCAGCTTGGCCACAGGAGCTTCTGGAAACACCATATATTTT
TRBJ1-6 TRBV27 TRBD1 CASSWTGDNSPLHF TGTGCCAGCAGTTGGACAGGGGATAATTCACCCCTCCACTTT
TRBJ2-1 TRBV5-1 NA CASSLVPGMGYNEQFF TGCGCCAGCAGCTTGGTCCCGGGAATGGGATACAATGAGCAGTTCTTC
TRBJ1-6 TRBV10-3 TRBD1 CAIRDRVFNSPLHF TGTGCCATCAGGGACAGGGTCTTTAATTCACCCCTCCACTTT
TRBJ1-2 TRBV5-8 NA CASSLGRTLNGYTF TGTGCCAGCAGCTTGGGGAGGACCCTGAATGGCTACACCTTC
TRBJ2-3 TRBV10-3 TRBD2 CAISDPLAGVSTDTQYF TGTGCCATCAGTGACCCCTTAGCGGGAGTAAGCACAGATACGCAGTATTTT
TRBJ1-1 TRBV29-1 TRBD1 CSVQDRGRGTEAFF TGCAGCGTTCAGGACAGGGGGCGCGGGACTGAAGCTTTCTTT